This passage covers 27 T cell receptor beta chains from one sample sequenced in a study of blood T cell repertoires in COVID-19. Clones were read by immunoSEQ multiplex PCR, and TCRdb kept only the in-frame ones, dropping some. The table lists hundreds of thousands of clones, around 89% of them singletons. The sequencing input was PBMCs or T cells enriched from blood (not recorded which). The receptors here all came from a woman aged 40 to 55 who had recovered from COVID-19.

The chain uses TRBV9 and TRBJ1-5, with TRBD1 identical over 9 bases. Germline V lookup: CDR1 SGDLS, CDR2 YYNGEE. The CDR3 runs to 15 residues. V gave up 2 bases and J gave up 5 bases; unmatched junction bases: 5. The CDR3 protein is CASSVGTGIDQPQHF. Here the CDR3 DNA reads TGTGCCAGCAGCGTGGGGACAGGGATCGATCAGCCCCAGCATTTT.

The chain combines TRBV12-3 or TRBV12-4 with TRBJ2-2, with D perhaps matching TRBD2 (6 bases). The CDR3 is 12 residues long. Trimming cost V 5 bases and J 10 bases, with 11 bases left between them. The CDR3 is CASSLSGVELFF. The CDR3 nucleotides are TGTGCCAGCAGTCTTAGCGGCGTGGAGCTGTTTTTT.

The chain couples TRBV6-5 to TRBJ1-1; no firm D call. V was pared by 2 bases and J by 2 bases, with 9 bases between. This CDR3 is 14 amino acids long. Germline-derived CDR1 and CDR2 are MNHEY and SVGAGI. CDR3 nucleotides: TGTGCCAGCAGTTACGAGGGTTTTAACACTGAAGCTTTCTTT. This gives the protein CASSYEGFNTEAFF.

The V gene is TRBV19, the J gene TRBJ2-2; 7 bases map to TRBD1. Germline CDR1 reads LNHDA; CDR2 reads SQIVND (reference sequence). Unmatched junction bases numbered 4, after V lost 5 bases and J lost 4 bases. The CDR3 contains 14 residues. The CDR3 nucleotides read TGTGCCAGTAGTCCTACAGGGGTCACCGGGGAGCTGTTTTTT. Translation: CASSPTGVTGELFF.

The chain joins TRBV11-2 to TRBJ2-3; maybe TRBD2 (7 bases). V was cut by 1 base and J by 9 bases, with 8 bases left in between. The CDR3 sequence is 12 residues long. The germline V gene has CDR1 SGHAT and CDR2 FQNNGV. CDR3 protein: CASSLGGGTQYF. CDR3 in DNA: TGTGCCAGCAGCTTAGGCGGGGGCACGCAGTATTTT.

The chain recombines TRBV7-8 with TRBJ1-4, with 7 positions matching TRBD1. V lost 5 bases, J lost 3 bases, and 3 bases stayed unmatched. The germline gives CDR1 SGHVS, CDR2 FQNEAQ. This CDR3 spans 14 amino acids. Written as DNA, the CDR3 is TGTGCCAGCAGCCAGGGGGGGGCTAATGAAAAACTGTTTTTT. This translates into CASSQGGANEKLFF. Full variable domain (rest looked up from reference TRBV7-8 and TRBJ1-4): GAGVSQSPRYKVAKRGQDVALRCDPISGHVSLFWYQQALGQGPEFLTYFQNEAQLDKSGLPSDRFFAERPEGSVSTLKIQRTQQEDSAVYLCASSQGGANEKLFFGSGTQLSVL.

The chain employs TRBV7-3 and TRBJ2-1, with TRBD1 matching 9 bases. J lost 5 bases, V lost 2 bases, and 4 bases had no gene match. This CDR3 is built from 15 residues. Germline V gene sequence: CDR1 SGHTA, CDR2 FQGTGA. CDR3 bases: TGTGCCAGCAGCTTATCCGGGACAGGGAACAATGAGCAGTTCTTC. Translation gives CASSLSGTGNNEQFF.

To note about this clone: Different DNA sequences within this sample yield the same CDR3. CDR3 bases: TGTGCCAGCAGTGAAGAGGGGGGGGCCTACGAGCAGTACTTC. Translated, it gives CASSEEGGAYEQYF. The chain uses TRBV2 and TRBJ2-7; possible D gene TRBD2, 7 bases. V lost 1 base and J 2 bases, leaving 9 bases between the germline ends. The CDR3 contains 14 residues. Germline assignment: CDR1 SNHLY and CDR2 FYNNEI.

The genes are TRBV5-1 and TRBJ1-4; a weak D match, TRBD1 (6 bases). The CDR3 consists of 15 residues. CDR1 and CDR2 (germline): SGHRS, YFSETQ. V was trimmed by 0 bases and J by 2 bases, leaving 8 bases between them. The CDR3 DNA follows: TGCGCCAGCAGCTTGGGAACAGGGACTAATGAAAAACTGTTTTTT. Its translation: CASSLGTGTNEKLFF.

This clone has only a few counts. This chain connects TRBV6-6 to TRBJ1-3; D perhaps matches TRBD1 (5 bases). The ends were cut back, 7 bases at V and 0 bases at J, with 16 bases in the middle. The germline V gene has CDR1 MNHNY and CDR2 SVGAGI (reference sequence). This CDR3 has 16 amino acids. The CDR3 reads CASTKEGRSSGNTIYF. CDR3 sequence (DNA): TGTGCCAGCACCAAGGAGGGGAGATCCTCTGGAAACACCATATATTTT.

In its sample, this clone was seen once. V is TRBV7-9 and J is TRBJ2-2, with 14 bases matching TRBD2. V gave up 5 bases and J gave up 0 bases; unmatched junction bases: 2. The CDR3 runs to 17 residues. Germline V gene data show CDR1 as SEHNR and CDR2 as FQNEAQ (reference sequence). The CDR3 nucleotides are TGTGCCAGCAGCCCGGGACTAGCGGGAGCGAACACCGGGGAGCTGTTTTTT. Residues: CASSPGLAGANTGELFF.

V gene TRBV28 combines with J gene TRBJ1-4; tentatively, D is TRBD1 (5 bases). Germline assignment: CDR1 MDHEN and CDR2 SYDVKM. The V end was cut by 4 bases, the J end by 0 bases, with 18 bases between. This CDR3 spans 18 amino acids. CDR3 amino acids: CASSYHSARATTNEKLFF. The CDR3 DNA sequence: TGTGCCAGCAGTTATCATAGTGCCAGGGCCACAACTAATGAAAAACTGTTTTTT.

The V gene is TRBV6-5, the J gene TRBJ1-2; 10 bases are a match to TRBD1. CDR1 is MNHEY and CDR2 is SVGAGI in the germline V gene. The CDR3 covers 14 residues. Trimming at V came to 6 bases and at J to 7 bases, leaving 8 bases not matched to a gene. The CDR3 spells CASSPPGQGSGYTF. In DNA form, the CDR3 reads TGTGCCAGCAGCCCGCCGGGACAGGGGAGTGGCTACACCTTC.

CDR3 residues: CATSLTGGNGYTF. CDR3 coding DNA: TGTGCCACCTCCCTCACAGGGGGCAATGGCTACACCTTC. V and J are TRBV6-5 and TRBJ1-2; 9 bases map to TRBD1. With V trimmed by 10 bases and J by 6 bases, 9 bases remained unmatched. The CDR3 runs to 13 residues. Per germline, CDR1 MNHEY and CDR2 SVGAGI.

This chain uses TRBV7-2 with TRBJ2-1; a weak D match, TRBD1 (6 bases). Looked up from germline, CDR1 is SGHTA and CDR2 is FQGNSA. V shed 3 bases and J shed 0 bases, with 12 bases lying between them. The CDR3 spans 16 residues. The CDR3 here is CASSFMGAGSYNEQFF. For the CDR3, the DNA is TGTGCCAGCAGCTTCATGGGGGCAGGCTCCTACAATGAGCAGTTCTTC.

The chain joins TRBV27 to TRBJ2-2; D not resolved. The CDR3 extends over 10 amino acids. V lost 8 bases and J lost 8, with 6 bases in between. The germline V gene encodes CDR1 MNHEY and CDR2 SMNVEV (reference sequence). The CDR3 nucleotides are TGTGCCAGCGGTGAGGGGGAGCTGTTTTTT. Translation: CASGEGELFF.

The gene calls are TRBV5-5 and TRBJ2-1, with TRBD2 as a possible D gene (6 bases). CDR1 is SGHKS, CDR2 YYEKEE, per germline (reference sequence). V was trimmed by 3 bases and J by 2 bases, leaving 12 bases between them. The CDR3 runs to 15 residues. CDR3 DNA: TGTGCCAGCAGCTCGGCGGGAACTACCTACAATGAGCAGTTCTTC. Translation: CASSSAGTTYNEQFF.

The CDR3 sequence: CASSGTGDQPQHF. Here the CDR3 DNA reads TGTGCCAGCAGTGGGACAGGGGATCAGCCCCAGCATTTT. The chain has TRBV25-1 and TRBJ1-5; TRBD1 matches at 9 bases. The CDR3 is 13 residues long. Germline V CDR1 and CDR2: MGHDK, SYGVNS. With 4 bases clipped from V and 5 bases from J, the junction kept 0 bases outside the gene matches.

This clone was seen a single time. The chain is built from TRBV5-1 and TRBJ2-7; 8 positions match TRBD1. The V gene's germline CDR1 is SGHRS and CDR2 YFSETQ. J gave up 0 bases and V 4 bases, and 3 bases lay outside the gene matches. This CDR3 is built from 14 residues. This chain's CDR3 is CASSRDRNSYEQYF. The DNA of the CDR3 is TGCGCCAGCAGCAGGGACAGGAACTCCTACGAGCAGTACTTC.

This clone was found a few times. The chain joins TRBV29-1 to TRBJ1-2; 8 nucleotides align to TRBD1. The CDR3 sequence is 14 residues long. Trimming took 6 bases from V and 4 from J; bases not matched to a gene: 10. Germline V gene sequence: CDR1 SQVTM, CDR2 ANQGSEA. The CDR3 sequence is CSVLQGAQTYGYTF. The CDR3 nucleotides are TGCAGCGTGCTCCAGGGGGCGCAAACCTATGGCTACACCTTC.

CDR3 amino acids: CASSTGTSGRDEQYF. The CDR3 DNA sequence: TGTGCCAGCAGTACCGGGACTAGCGGGAGAGACGAGCAGTACTTC. This chain links TRBV6-5 with TRBJ2-7, with 14 bases that match TRBD2. The CDR3 has 15 amino acids. V was clipped by 5 bases and J by 5 bases; unmatched bases: 5. In germline, CDR1 is MNHEY, CDR2 SVGAGI.

The chain joins TRBV5-1 to TRBJ1-5; 7 bases agree with TRBD1. CDR3 length: 15 residues. With V trimmed by 0 bases and J by 3 bases, 3 bases remained unmatched. CDR1 is SGHRS, CDR2 YFSETQ, per germline. The CDR3 region is CASSLAGQLNQPQHF. The CDR3, as DNA: TGCGCCAGCAGCTTGGCGGGACAGCTCAATCAGCCCCAGCATTTT.

This clone has a handful of counts. V is TRBV29-1 and J is TRBJ2-1; 10 bases match TRBD2. Germline CDR1 and CDR2: SQVTM and ANQGSEA. J was trimmed by 10 bases and V by 5 bases; bases with no gene match: 8. This CDR3 contains 13 residues. CDR3 amino acids: CSVSLAGVGEQFF. The CDR3 bases are TGCAGCGTTAGCCTAGCGGGAGTGGGGGAGCAGTTCTTC.

This clone occurred a few times. The chain combines TRBV5-6 with TRBJ2-5, with TRBD2 matching 8 bases. The CDR3 has 13 amino acids. Looked up from germline, CDR1 is SGHDT and CDR2 is YYEEEE. Trimming took 2 bases from V and 4 from J; bases not matched to a gene: 1. The DNA of the CDR3 is TGTGCCAGCAGCTTCGGGGGGGCAGAGACCCAGTACTTC. It translates to CASSFGGAETQYF.

This sequence joins TRBV7-2 and TRBJ1-2; TRBD1 matches 8 bases. J gave up 4 bases and V 1 base, and 11 bases lay outside the gene matches. The CDR3 consists of 17 residues. The V gene's germline CDR1 is SGHTA and CDR2 FQGNSA. CDR3 residues: CASSLDPGQGQSYGYTF. DNA for the CDR3: TGTGCCAGCAGCTTAGATCCCGGACAGGGCCAATCCTATGGCTACACCTTC.

The V and J genes are TRBV15 and TRBJ2-3, with 9 bases lining up with TRBD2. This CDR3 contains 18 residues. Germline CDR1 is LNHNV and CDR2 is YYDKDF (reference sequence). With 8 bases clipped from V and 8 bases from J, the junction kept 23 bases outside the gene matches. DNA of the CDR3: TGTGCCACCTTGGGGGCTAGCGGGGACACGTTCTCCGAGGGTACGCAGTATTTT. Protein: CATLGASGDTFSEGTQYF.

The chain is built from TRBV4-1 and TRBJ2-1, with 10 bases fitting TRBD2. The V and J ends lost 4 bases and 7 bases, in that order; junction bases with no gene match: 10. The CDR3 length is 16 residues. Germline loops: CDR1 MGHRA, CDR2 YSYEKL. The CDR3 region has the DNA TGCGCCAGCAGCCCCCCATCCAGCGGGAGGGGGAATGAGCAGTTCTTC. Translation gives CASSPPSSGRGNEQFF.